A single sample gave rise to the 7 T cell receptor beta chains below, sequenced in a study of T cells after posttransplantation cyclophosphamide. The method was immunoSEQ multiplex PCR; TCRdb's version includes in-frame clones alone and lacks a portion of them. The sample was found to contain 20,000 to 25,000 clones, and every one recurs. The sequenced material came from PBMCs. These receptors were obtained from a woman between 50 and 59 years old in good health, CMV-negative, and a related stem cell transplant donor.

This clone showed up many times. The rearrangement links TRBV20-1 to TRBJ1-1; a weak D match, TRBD1 (5 bases). Germline V gene data show CDR1 as DFQATT and CDR2 as SNEGSKA (reference sequence). V was pared by 5 bases and J by 7 bases, with 11 bases between. The CDR3 has 11 residues. The DNA for the CDR3 is TGCAGTGCTCCGGTGGGGGGTGAAGCTTTCTTT. The encoded protein is CSAPVGGEAFF.

The table lists this clone with many counts. The genes are TRBV28 and TRBJ2-7, with 11 bases aligning to TRBD2. CDR1 and CDR2 from the germline V gene are MDHEN and SYDVKM. Unmatched junction bases numbered 4, after V lost 6 bases and J lost 0 bases. The length of the CDR3 is 15 residues. CDR3 loop: CASSLGLADSYEQYF. DNA for the CDR3: TGTGCCAGCAGCCTGGGACTAGCGGACTCCTACGAGCAGTACTTC.

This clone was detected ten times or more. The gene calls are TRBV5-4 and TRBJ2-3, with 7 bases matching TRBD2. V lost 6 bases to trimming and J lost 2 bases; unmatched junction nucleotides: 3. The CDR3 has 13 amino acids. From germline, CDR1 is SGHNT and CDR2 YYREEE (reference sequence). The CDR3 nucleotides are TGTGCCAGCATGCGGGAGAACACAGATACGCAGTATTTT. Its protein is CASMRENTDTQYF. Full variable domain (remainder filled in from reference TRBV5-4 and TRBJ2-3): ETGVTQSPTHLIKTRGQQVTLRCSSQSGHNTVSWYQQALGQGPQFIFQYYREEENGRGNFPPRFSGLQFPNYSSELNVNALELDDSALYLCASMRENTDTQYFGPGTRLTVL.

This clone was observed at least ten times. The V call is TRBV28, the J call TRBJ1-1, with D possibly matching TRBD1 (6 bases). V lost 11 bases and J 0 bases, leaving 13 bases between the germline ends. The germline V gene encodes CDR1 MDHEN and CDR2 SYDVKM. The CDR3 length is 13 residues. CDR3 amino acids: CALGGPMNTEAFF. Here the CDR3 DNA reads TGTGCCCTAGGGGGACCGATGAACACTGAAGCTTTCTTT. Combining the CDR3 with reference TRBV28 and TRBJ1-1 gives the whole variable domain DVKVTQSSRYLVKRTGEKVFLECVQDMDHENMFWYRQDPGLGLRLIYFSYDVKMKEKGDIPEGYSVSREKKERFSLILESASTNQTSMYLCALGGPMNTEAFFGQGTRLTVV.

In its sample, this clone was seen many times. The chain carries TRBV9 and TRBJ1-2, with 10 bases fitting TRBD1. Trimming at V came to 0 bases and at J to 6 bases, leaving 5 bases not matched to a gene. Per the germline V gene, CDR1 is SGDLS and CDR2 is YYNGEE. The CDR3 contains 15 residues. The CDR3 is CASSVGTGGIDGYTF. CDR3 coding DNA: TGTGCCAGCAGCGTAGGGACAGGGGGTATCGATGGCTACACCTTC.

This clone was counted ten times or more. This chain links TRBV5-1 with TRBJ1-4; 10 bases line up with TRBD1. Trimming removed 4 bases from V and 5 bases from J; junction bases left unmatched: 2. The CDR3 covers 14 residues. Germline-derived CDR1 and CDR2 are SGHRS and YFSETQ. CDR3 in DNA: TGCGCCAGCAGCCCGGGACAGGGGAATGAAAAACTGTTTTTT. This encodes CASSPGQGNEKLFF.

There are many counts of this clone. The V call is TRBV28, the J call TRBJ1-4; D remains unclear. CDR1 and CDR2 (germline): MDHEN, SYDVKM. CDR3 length equals 14 residues. Trimming left V 5 bases short and J 8 bases short, with 15 bases between. CDR3 amino acids: CASSLKSLVEKLFF. DNA of the CDR3: TGTGCCAGCAGTCTAAAATCCCTCGTGGAAAAACTGTTTTTT.